A single sample gave rise to the 5 T cell receptor beta chains below, sequenced in a study of CD8 T cells in ankylosing spondylitis. TCRdb analysed the 5' RACE reads with MiXCR anew, one entry per CDR3 protein. Of some 130,000 distinct CDR3 sequences listed, about 13% were seen once; the top ten hold roughly 3%. Sequencing was performed on blood, either unsorted or a sorted T cell fraction (not recorded which). These receptors were taken from a female donor with ankylosing spondylitis or in good health (not recorded which).

This clonotype was seen repeatedly, ten times or more. The rearrangement joins TRBV3-1 to TRBJ1-2; D may be TRBD1 (5 bases). Trimming took off 3 bases at V and 8 bases at J, with 10 bases between the two ends. Germline assignment: CDR1 LGHDT and CDR2 YNNKEL (reference sequence). The CDR3 spans 12 residues. The CDR3 protein is CASSHPREGYTF. CDR3 bases: TGTGCCAGCAGCCATCCCAGGGAAGGCTACACCTTC.

This clonotype was counted ten times or more. J is TRBJ2-7 and V is TRBV12-3 or TRBV12-4, with a weak D call TRBD1 (6 bases). This CDR3 has 12 amino acids. V lost 6 bases and J lost 6, with 12 bases in between. DNA for the CDR3: TGTGCCAGCAGGGGGGCTATAGGCGAGCAGTACTTC. This codes for CASRGAIGEQYF.

Ten or more counts support this clonotype. The gene calls are TRBV7-3 and TRBJ2-1; D may be TRBD1 (5 bases). CDR1 and CDR2 (germline): SGHTA, FQGTGA. CDR3 size: 15 residues. V lost 2 bases to trimming and J lost 4 bases, with 12 bases between them. CDR3 nucleotides: TGTGCCAGCAGCTTAGGCCCGACAGCTTACAATGAGCAGTTCTTC. Encoded protein: CASSLGPTAYNEQFF.

The chain is built from TRBV20-1 and TRBJ2-7; no clear D gene. V lost 3 bases and J 4 bases, leaving 10 bases between the germline ends. Germline V gene lookup returns CDR1 DFQATT and CDR2 SNEGSKA (reference sequence). CDR3 size: 12 residues. The CDR3 DNA is TGCAGTGCTAGGGACCATCGGTACGAGCAGTACTTC. Translation: CSARDHRYEQYF.

This clonotype was recorded many times. The chain uses TRBV5-1 and TRBJ1-3; D is ambiguous. V was clipped by 2 bases and J by 3 bases, with 18 bases between them. This CDR3 is 17 amino acids long. Per the germline V gene, CDR1 is SGHRS and CDR2 is YFSETQ. The CDR3 reads CASSLAQPGRDGNTIYF. The CDR3 DNA is TGCGCCAGCAGCTTAGCCCAACCGGGGAGGGATGGAAACACCATATATTTT.